One T cell receptor beta chain is described in this entry. Amplified TCR beta CDR3 regions came from RNA transcripts. First-round RT-PCR targeting the TCR CDR3 was performed with the HTBI primer set. TCRdb reprocessed the multiplex PCR reads with MiXCR, giving one entry per CDR3 protein. The sample shows about 160,000 distinct CDR3 sequences, about 9% of them seen only once. The V gene's germline CDR1 is LNHDA and CDR2 SQIVND (reference sequence). V lost 7 bases, J lost 4 bases, and 17 bases lay in between. The length of the CDR3 is 15 residues. The data are from a study of T cells in Graves' hyperthyroidism and ophthalmopathy.

The TCR sequence derives from a woman younger than 30 with Graves' hyperthyroidism that later progressed to Graves' ophthalmopathy. V gene TRBV19 combines with J gene TRBJ1-5; no firm D call. Material for sequencing was blood. The CDR3 loop is CASTPGRGPNQPQHF. The CDR3 DNA is TGTGCCAGTACCCCTGGACGAGGGCCAAATCAGCCCCAGCATTTT.